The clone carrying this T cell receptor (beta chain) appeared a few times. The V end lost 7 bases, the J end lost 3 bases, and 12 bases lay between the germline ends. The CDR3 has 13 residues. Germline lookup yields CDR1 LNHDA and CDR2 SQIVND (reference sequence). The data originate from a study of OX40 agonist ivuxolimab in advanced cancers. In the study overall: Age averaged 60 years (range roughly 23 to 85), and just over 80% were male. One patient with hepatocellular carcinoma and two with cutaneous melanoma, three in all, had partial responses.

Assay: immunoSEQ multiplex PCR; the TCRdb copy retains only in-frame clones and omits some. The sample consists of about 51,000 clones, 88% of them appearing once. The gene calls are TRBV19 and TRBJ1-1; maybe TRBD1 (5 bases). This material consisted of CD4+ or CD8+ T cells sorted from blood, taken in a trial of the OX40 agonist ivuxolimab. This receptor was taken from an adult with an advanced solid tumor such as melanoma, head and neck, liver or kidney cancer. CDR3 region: CASTWTLDTEAFF. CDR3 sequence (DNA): TGTGCCAGTACGTGGACACTGGACACTGAAGCTTTCTTT.